This T cell receptor (beta chain) comes out of a study of metastatic and nonmetastatic thyroid tumors (dated by TCRdb to the early 2020s). Broadly, across the study: Repertoires from peripheral blood and from tumor or nodule tissue samples of malignant and benign thyroid patients were compared.

According to the germline V gene, CDR1 reads MGHDK and CDR2 reads SYGVNS. The CDR3 spans 14 residues, from the cysteine through the phenylalanine. Only the CDR3 portion is preserved as DNA: 42 bases, with reading frame beginning at the first base. Trimming removed 2 bases from V and 0 bases from J, leaving 6 bases between the germline ends. Before undergoing thyroid surgery, none of the patients had been given any kind of treatment. The study retrospectively analysed patient clinical samples collected from 2012 to 2018 using T-cell receptor beta sequencing. Here is what the overall study found, with its caveats: In both blood and tumor samples, TCR beta diversity was reported to be significantly higher in malignant tumors than in benign nodules.

This clone showed up just a few times. Which antigen it targets is not known. No quality values exist for individual bases; no much larger clone is one base distant. The library relied on PCR. Instrument on record: Illumina HiSeq 4000. The TCR beta-chain CDR3 region of each patient was profiled by high-throughput sequencing. Regarding the original processing steps: The researchers built a classifier to tell apart papillary thyroid cancer patients with distant metastasis, based on CDR3 differences among clinicopathological groups. The Shannon index was used to assess repertoire diversity, and the Morisita-Horn index was used to assess tumor-blood repertoire similarity. Clones were called with MiXCR by TCRdb after fastp trimmed the public reads at Q25, and only in-frame beta chains were retained. The V and J calls were not made by the authors but by TCRdb's processing. The sample contains thousands of clones, roughly a third of them found a single time. 13% of the sample goes to the ten largest clones.

The sequencing input was adjacent normal tissue. This receptor was obtained from a female donor with papillary thyroid cancer or a benign thyroid nodule (not recorded which). Some clones in this sample may be carry-over from other donors' samples. The rearranged chain carries TRBV25-1 and TRBJ2-3; the D gene lacks a confident call. The CDR3 here reads CASSEHGSTDTQYF. DNA sequence: TGTGCCAGCAGTGAACATGGGAGCACAGATACGCAGTATTTT. Outside the CDR3, residues come from the reference TRBV25-1 and TRBJ2-3 proteins, so the full variable domain is: EADIYQTPRYLVIGTGKKITLECSQTMGHDKMYWYQQDPGMELHLIHYSYGVNSTEKGDLSSESTVSRIRTEHFPLTLESARPSHTSQYLCASSEHGSTDTQYFGPGTRLTVL.